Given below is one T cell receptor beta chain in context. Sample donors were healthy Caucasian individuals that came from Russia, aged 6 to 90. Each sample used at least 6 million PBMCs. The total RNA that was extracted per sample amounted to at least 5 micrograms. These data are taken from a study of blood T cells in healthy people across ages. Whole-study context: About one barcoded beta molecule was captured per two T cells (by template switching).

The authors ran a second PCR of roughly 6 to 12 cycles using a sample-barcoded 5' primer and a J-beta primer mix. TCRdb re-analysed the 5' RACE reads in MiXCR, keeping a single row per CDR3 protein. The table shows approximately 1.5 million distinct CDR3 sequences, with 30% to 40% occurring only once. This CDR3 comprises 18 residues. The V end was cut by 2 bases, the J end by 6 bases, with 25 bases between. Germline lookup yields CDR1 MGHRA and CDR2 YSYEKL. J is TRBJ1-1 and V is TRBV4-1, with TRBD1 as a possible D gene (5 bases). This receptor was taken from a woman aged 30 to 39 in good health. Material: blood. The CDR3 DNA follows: TGCGCCAGCAGCCAAAACCTTGCCCCAGAGGGGAATGGTGCTGAAGCTTTCTTT. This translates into CASSQNLAPEGNGAEAFF.